This passage covers 25 T cell receptor beta chains from one sample sequenced in a study of blood T cell repertoires in COVID-19. Libraries were prepared by immunoSEQ multiplex PCR; TCRdb keeps only in-frame clonotypes and omits some of them. Found here are about 220,000 clones, 80% of them singletons; the top ten hold 10% to 15%. Sequenced input: peripheral blood. These receptors all come from a human donor in a cohort sampled during active COVID-19.

The chain joins TRBV15 to TRBJ1-1; 9 positions agree with TRBD1. CDR1 is LNHNV and CDR2 is YYDKDF in the germline V gene (reference sequence). V was pared by 2 bases and J by 4 bases, with 8 bases of the junction left unmatched. The CDR3 runs 16 residues. In DNA form, the CDR3 reads TGTGCCACCAGCAGATACGTGACAGGGGGGAGCACTGAAGCTTTCTTT. Translating it yields CATSRYVTGGSTEAFF.

The rearrangement uses TRBV7-3 and TRBJ1-2, with 7 bases lining up with TRBD1. The CDR3 extends over 15 amino acids. Germline CDR1 is SGHTA and CDR2 is FQGTGA. The ends lost 2 bases at V and 5 bases at J; junction bases unmatched: 8. The CDR3 spells CASSLGGTDIYGYTF. The CDR3 nucleotides are TGTGCCAGCAGCTTAGGCGGGACAGACATTTATGGCTACACCTTC.

The rearrangement joins TRBV5-1 to TRBJ2-7; TRBD1 matches 8 bases. There are 14 residues in the CDR3. V was pared by 1 base and J by 4 bases, with 4 bases of the junction left unmatched. The germline gives CDR1 SGHRS, CDR2 YFSETQ. The CDR3 protein is CASSLNTGGYEQYF. In nucleotides, the CDR3 is TGCGCCAGCAGCTTGAATACAGGGGGTTACGAGCAGTACTTC. Using reference TRBV5-1 and TRBJ2-7 for the parts outside the CDR3, the full variable domain is KAGVTQTPRYLIKTRGQQVTLSCSPISGHRSVSWYQQTPGQGLQFLFEYFSETQRNKGNFPGRFSGRQFSNSRSEMNVSTLELGDSALYLCASSLNTGGYEQYFGPGTRLTVT.

The V call is TRBV27, the J call TRBJ1-2; the match to TRBD1 covers 7 bases. Germline CDR1 MNHEY, CDR2 SMNVEV (reference sequence). V trimming: 6 bases; J trimming: 0 bases; junction bases outside the gene matches: 4. CDR3 length: 14 residues. CDR3 in amino acids: CASRRQGANYGYTF. CDR3 coding DNA: TGTGCCAGCAGAAGGCAGGGGGCTAACTATGGCTACACCTTC.

The rearrangement links TRBV5-8 to TRBJ1-1, with a possible D match to TRBD1 (5 bases). The V end lost 5 bases, the J end lost 8 bases, and 13 bases lay between the germline ends. This CDR3 comprises 12 residues. CDR1 and CDR2 from the germline V gene are SGHTS and YDEGEE. CDR3 region: CASRRQTVEAFF. The CDR3 nucleotides read TGTGCCAGCAGGAGACAGACCGTCGAAGCTTTCTTT.

The rearrangement links TRBV6-4 to TRBJ2-7; a possible D gene is TRBD2 (5 bases). This CDR3 is built from 15 residues. Trimming pared 5 bases from V and 0 bases from J, leaving 14 bases between. Germline CDR1 is MRHNA and CDR2 is SNTAGT. CDR3 DNA: TGTGCCAGCAGTAGTTCCGGCGGGTCCTCCTACGAGCAGTACTTC. This encodes CASSSSGGSSYEQYF.

The J gene is TRBJ2-5, the V gene TRBV28, with 7 bases matching TRBD1. The germline V gene encodes CDR1 MDHEN and CDR2 SYDVKM. The CDR3 consists of 16 residues. V lost 5 bases to trimming and J lost 4 bases; unmatched junction nucleotides: 13. This CDR3 reads CASSTTRGGLRETQYF. The CDR3 DNA follows: TGTGCCAGCAGTACCACCCGAGGGGGCCTGAGAGAGACCCAGTACTTC.

This clone turned up a few times. In nucleotides, the CDR3 is TGTGCCAGCAGTTCGACAGGAGAGGGGCAACCAAAACTGTTTTTT. Amino acid sequence: CASSSTGEGQPKLFF. The rearrangement links TRBV28 to TRBJ1-4; weak D call: TRBD1 (6 bases). With 4 bases removed from V and 10 bases from J, the gap between germline ends came to 19 bases. Germline-derived CDR1 and CDR2 are MDHEN and SYDVKM. CDR3 length: 15 amino acids.

The V gene is TRBV18, the J gene TRBJ1-1; no reliable D call. Germline V gene sequence: CDR1 KGHSH, CDR2 LQKENI. V lost 3 bases to trimming and J lost 6 bases, with 11 bases between them. The length of the CDR3 is 13 residues. The CDR3 bases are TGTGCCAGCTCACCGACTTTTATGGCTGAAGCTTTCTTT. This codes for CASSPTFMAEAFF.

V gene TRBV19 combines with J gene TRBJ2-7, with TRBD2 matching 15 bases. The V segment lost 3 bases and the J segment 2 bases; nucleotides outside the gene matches: 5. Per germline, CDR1 LNHDA and CDR2 SQIVND (reference sequence). The CDR3 extends over 17 amino acids. The CDR3 DNA sequence: TGTGCCAGTAGTATCGGGGGACTAGCGGGGGGTACCTACGAGCAGTACTTC. Protein: CASSIGGLAGGTYEQYF.

The J gene is TRBJ1-5, the V gene TRBV2, with no clear D. The CDR3 length is 13 residues. Germline loops: CDR1 SNHLY, CDR2 FYNNEI. Trimming shortened V by 7 bases and J by 5 bases, and 12 bases separated the two germline ends. The CDR3 sequence: CASTKHQDQPQHF. CDR3 bases: TGTGCCAGCACCAAACACCAAGATCAGCCCCAGCATTTT.

In this sample, this clone turned up a few times. The chain combines TRBV11-2 with TRBJ1-6; 9 bases map to TRBD1. The CDR3 covers 16 residues. J gave up 10 bases and V 3 bases, and 10 bases lay outside the gene matches. Germline lookup yields CDR1 SGHAT and CDR2 FQNNGV. The CDR3, as DNA: TGTGCCAGCAGCTTGGAGGGACAGGGCCCTACATCACCCCTCCACTTT. Translated: CASSLEGQGPTSPLHF.

The chain has TRBV2 and TRBJ1-1; D is undetermined. The V gene's germline CDR1 is SNHLY and CDR2 FYNNEI. The CDR3 is made up of 13 amino acids. Trimming took off 6 bases at V and 1 base at J, with 9 bases between the two ends. As DNA, the CDR3 is TGTGCCAGCAGGGCAACAAGGAACACTGAAGCTTTCTTT. Its protein product is CASRATRNTEAFF.

The V gene is TRBV29-1, the J gene TRBJ1-1; the D gene is possibly TRBD1 (6 bases). This CDR3 is built from 14 residues. Germline CDR1 reads SQVTM; CDR2 reads ANQGSEA. Trimming stripped 6 bases from V and 0 bases from J, with 14 bases between. CDR3 in DNA: TGCAGCGTCTCCCCGGGACACTTGAACACTGAAGCTTTCTTT. Translation: CSVSPGHLNTEAFF. The entire variable domain, with the rest obtained from reference TRBV29-1 and TRBJ1-1, is as follows: SAVISQKPSRDICQRGTSLTIQCQVDSQVTMMFWYRQQPGQSLTLIATANQGSEATYESGFVIDKFPISRPNLTFSTLTVSNMSPEDSSIYLCSVSPGHLNTEAFFGQGTRLTVV.

This sequence joins TRBV19 and TRBJ2-1; 11 positions match TRBD2. Looked up from germline, CDR1 is LNHDA and CDR2 is SQIVND (reference sequence). With 5 bases clipped from V and 4 bases from J, the junction kept 7 bases outside the gene matches. This CDR3 contains 16 residues. CDR3 sequence reads: CASSGGLAGTYNEQFF. In nucleotides, the CDR3 is TGTGCCAGTAGTGGAGGACTAGCGGGTACTTACAATGAGCAGTTCTTC.

The genes are TRBV15 and TRBJ2-7; TRBD1 aligns across 7 bases. The CDR3 consists of 13 residues. The V gene's germline CDR1 is LNHNV and CDR2 YYDKDF (reference sequence). CDR3 residues: CATQGDRSYEQYF. CDR3 nucleotide sequence: TGTGCGACCCAGGGGGACAGAAGCTACGAGCAGTACTTC.

This clone was seen a single time. The J gene is TRBJ2-2, the V gene TRBV5-5; 7 bases align to TRBD1. The CDR3 has 14 amino acids. The germline gives CDR1 SGHKS, CDR2 YYEKEE (reference sequence). The junction had 2 bases not matched to a gene; V was cut back by 3 bases and J by 3 bases. The CDR3 bases are TGTGCCAGCAGCTCGGGACAGCACACCGGGGAGCTGTTTTTT. Translating gives CASSSGQHTGELFF.

This sequence joins TRBV7-2 and TRBJ2-7; 11 bases align to TRBD2. The germline gives CDR1 SGHTA, CDR2 FQGNSA. V gave up 1 base and J gave up 6 bases; unmatched junction bases: 5. This CDR3 has 15 residues. CDR3 loop: CASSLDLAGGSEQYF. CDR3 nucleotides: TGTGCCAGCAGCTTAGATCTAGCGGGAGGAAGCGAGCAGTACTTC.

This clone showed up just once. The chain links TRBV4-1 to TRBJ1-5, with 10 nucleotides matching TRBD1. The CDR3 totals 17 residues. V lost 1 base and J lost 1; bases outside the gene matches: 4. Germline V gene data show CDR1 as MGHRA and CDR2 as YSYEKL. As DNA, the CDR3 is TGCGCCAGCAGCCAAGGGACAGGGGGATTAAGCAATCAGCCCCAGCATTTT. This encodes CASSQGTGGLSNQPQHF.

This chain connects TRBV13 to TRBJ2-1; D is unclear. Trimming cost V 0 bases and J 9 bases, with 15 bases left between them. This CDR3 has 15 residues. Per germline, CDR1 PRHDT and CDR2 FYEKMQ (reference sequence). The CDR3 loop is CASSLGLALPSEQFF. In DNA, the CDR3 is TGTGCCAGCAGCTTAGGGTTAGCCCTTCCCAGTGAGCAGTTCTTC.

This clone came up many times. The J gene is TRBJ2-5, the V gene TRBV2, with 8 bases that match TRBD2. Germline CDR1 SNHLY, CDR2 FYNNEI. V dropped 7 bases and J dropped 4; count of bases not matched to a gene: 11. The CDR3 spans 15 residues. The DNA of the CDR3 is TGTGCCAGCACCGTAGCGGGGAGCCCCACAGAGACCCAGTACTTC. Translation: CASTVAGSPTETQYF.

The chain employs TRBV24-1 and TRBJ2-5; no reliable D call. CDR3 length: 13 residues. Germline lookup yields CDR1 KGHDR and CDR2 SFDVKD. Between the trimmed V and J ends, which lost 7 bases and 5 bases, there was a span of 13 bases. The CDR3: CATRETWWETQYF. CDR3 in DNA: TGTGCCACCAGGGAGACCTGGTGGGAGACCCAGTACTTC.

The rearrangement joins TRBV7-2 to TRBJ2-1; perhaps TRBD2 as D (6 bases). This CDR3 comprises 14 residues. The V end was cut by 1 base, the J end by 9 bases, with 13 bases between. Germline V gene data show CDR1 as SGHTA and CDR2 as FQGNSA. CDR3 sequence: CASSLGPDGGEQFF. CDR3 in DNA: TGTGCCAGCAGCTTAGGCCCGGACGGGGGTGAGCAGTTCTTC.

The genes are TRBV7-2 and TRBJ2-1; tentative D call: TRBD1 (5 bases). From germline, CDR1 is SGHTA and CDR2 FQGNSA. The CDR3 has 15 amino acids. The germline V and J ends were trimmed by 2 bases and 4 bases, with 12 bases remaining between them. The CDR3 DNA reads as TGTGCCAGCAGCTTATCCGCAGGGATTTACAATGAGCAGTTCTTC. Translating it yields CASSLSAGIYNEQFF.

The chain joins TRBV5-4 to TRBJ2-7; 8 bases agree with TRBD1. This CDR3 is 15 amino acids long. The germline gives CDR1 SGHNT, CDR2 YYREEE (reference sequence). Unmatched junction bases numbered 10, after V lost 4 bases and J lost 4 bases. In nucleotides, the CDR3 is TGTGCCAGCAGCGGGGGACCGGACAGGGTATACGAGCAGTACTTC. Translated: CASSGGPDRVYEQYF. The complete variable domain, with remaining parts taken from reference TRBV5-4 and TRBJ2-7, reads ETGVTQSPTHLIKTRGQQVTLRCSSQSGHNTVSWYQQALGQGPQFIFQYYREEENGRGNFPPRFSGLQFPNYSSELNVNALELDDSALYLCASSGGPDRVYEQYFGPGTRLTVT.